This TCR beta chain was recovered during a study of T cells in Graves' hyperthyroidism and ophthalmopathy. For ophthalmopathy patients, the Clinical Activity Score was at least 3 and the NOSPECS grade at least 4; duration was under 3 months. Uncontrolled infection, other autoimmune disease, pregnancy and lactation each barred patients from inclusion. Diagnostic assessment was based on clinical symptoms, serum thyroxine and TRAb, thyroid ultrasound and orbital computed tomography. Amplified TCR beta CDR3 regions derived from RNA transcripts. First-round RT-PCR targeting the TCR CDR3 was performed with the HTBI primer set. A single record per CDR3 protein comes from TCRdb applying MiXCR to the multiplex PCR reads. In the table there are 500,000 to 650,000 distinct CDR3 sequences, 15% to 20% of which are singletons. Study observations and caveats: Researchers found most expanded thyroid clonotypes above 0.001 in blood as well.

This clonotype was observed many times. Antigen unknown. Input material: blood. The sequence derives from a man aged 40-50 years with Graves' ophthalmopathy.

CDR3: CASSTTGSYNSPLHF. DNA of the CDR3: TGTGCCAGCTCAACGACAGGGAGCTATAATTCACCCCTCCACTTT. This sequence joins TRBV18 and TRBJ1-6; TRBD1 matches 7 bases. There are 15 residues in the CDR3. V was clipped by 5 bases and J by 3 bases; unmatched bases: 4. Germline CDR1 reads KGHSH; CDR2 reads LQKENI.